This T cell receptor (beta chain) was identified during a study of T-cell reconstitution after alpha-beta-depleted transplantation in children. The CDR3 extends over 13 amino acids. Trimming took off 8 bases at V and 2 bases at J, with 10 bases between the two ends. Unique molecular identifiers featured in how the TCRbeta library was prepared. TCRdb reanalysed the PCR reads using MiXCR and keeps one entry per CDR3 protein. The sample records around 72,000 distinct CDR3 sequences, roughly 4.9% being singletons. This clonotype was observed at least ten times. This TCR came from a boy younger than two who had a stem cell transplant for acute myeloid leukemia, so the T cells may come from the graft donor. The material sequenced was PBMCs, mostly from graft donor cells, taken 180 days after TCRalphabeta/CD19-depleted stem cell transplant. The chain has TRBV12-3 or TRBV12-4 and TRBJ2-1; D is possibly TRBD1 (5 bases). CDR3 sequence reads: CASGRAAYNEQFF. DNA for the CDR3: TGTGCCAGCGGCAGGGCAGCCTACAATGAGCAGTTCTTC.